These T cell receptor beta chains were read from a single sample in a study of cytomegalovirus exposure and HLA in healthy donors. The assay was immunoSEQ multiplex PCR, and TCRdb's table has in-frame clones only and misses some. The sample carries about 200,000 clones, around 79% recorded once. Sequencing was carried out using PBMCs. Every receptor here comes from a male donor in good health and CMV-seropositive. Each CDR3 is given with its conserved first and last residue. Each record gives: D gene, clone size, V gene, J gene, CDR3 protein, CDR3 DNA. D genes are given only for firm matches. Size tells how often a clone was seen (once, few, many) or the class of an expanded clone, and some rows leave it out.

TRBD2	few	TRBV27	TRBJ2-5	CASSSVGGLERETQYF	TGTGCCAGCAGTTCTGTGGGAGGGTTGGAGAGGGAGACCCAGTACTTC
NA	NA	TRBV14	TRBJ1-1	CASSLPPQNMNTEAFF	TGTGCCAGCAGCCTCCCCCCACAGAATATGAACACTGAAGCTTTCTTT
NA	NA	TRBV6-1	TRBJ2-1	CASLILNSNEQFF	TGTGCCAGCTTAATACTAAATTCCAATGAGCAGTTCTTC
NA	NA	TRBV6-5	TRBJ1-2	CASSYADSSEEYGYTF	TGTGCCAGCAGTTACGCGGACTCTTCCGAAGAATATGGCTACACCTTC
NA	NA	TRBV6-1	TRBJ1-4	CASSEARNRLNEKLFF	TGTGCCAGCAGTGAAGCGCGAAACAGGCTTAATGAAAAACTGTTTTTT
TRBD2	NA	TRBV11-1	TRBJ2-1	CASSPGLAGTYNEQFF	TGTGCCAGCAGCCCAGGACTAGCGGGAACTTACAATGAGCAGTTCTTC
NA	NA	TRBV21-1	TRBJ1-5	CATSRSTPYSNQPQHF	TGTGCCACCAGCAGGTCAACCCCCTATAGCAATCAGCCCCAGCATTTT
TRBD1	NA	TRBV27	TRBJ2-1	CASREDRGSSYNEQFF	TGTGCCAGCAGAGAAGACAGGGGCAGCTCCTACAATGAGCAGTTCTTC
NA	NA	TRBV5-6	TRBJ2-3	CASSLKRMIADTQYF	TGTGCCAGCAGCTTGAAGCGTATGATTGCAGATACGCAGTATTTT
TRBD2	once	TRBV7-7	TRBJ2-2	CASSLIDRIGTRSSTGELFF	TGTGCCAGCAGCCTAATAGACCGTATTGGGACTAGAAGTTCCACCGGGGAGCTGTTTTTT
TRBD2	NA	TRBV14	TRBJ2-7	CASNQGTGLAGVRGSYEQYF	TGTGCCAGCAACCAGGGAACGGGACTAGCGGGGGTCCGAGGCTCCTACGAGCAGTACTTC
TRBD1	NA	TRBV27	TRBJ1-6	CASSPGTGSSYNSPLHF	TGTGCCAGCAGTCCCGGGACAGGGAGCTCCTATAATTCACCCCTCCACTTT
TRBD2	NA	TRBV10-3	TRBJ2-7	CAIRRTSGSYEQYF	TGTGCCATCAGACGGACTAGCGGGAGCTACGAGCAGTACTTC
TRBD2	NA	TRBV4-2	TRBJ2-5	CASSQVNGLAGGRETQYF	TGTGCCAGCAGCCAAGTCAACGGACTAGCGGGGGGGCGAGAGACCCAGTACTTC
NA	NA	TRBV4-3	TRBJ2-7	CASSHNPGVSSYEQYF	TGCGCCAGCAGCCATAATCCGGGGGTGAGCTCCTACGAGCAGTACTTC
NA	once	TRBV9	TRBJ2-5	CASSVERRYLQETQYF	TGTGCCAGCAGCGTAGAGAGGCGGTATCTGCAAGAGACCCAGTACTTC
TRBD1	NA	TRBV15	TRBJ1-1	CATSGGAGGTEAFF	TGTGCCACCAGCGGGGGCGCAGGGGGAACTGAAGCTTTCTTT
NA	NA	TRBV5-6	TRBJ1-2	CASSLGPGYGYTF	TGTGCCAGCAGCCTGGGACCGGGTTATGGCTACACCTTC
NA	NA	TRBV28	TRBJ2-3	CASSLGVGVGDTQYF	TGTGCCAGCAGTTTAGGGGTGGGAGTAGGAGATACGCAGTATTTT
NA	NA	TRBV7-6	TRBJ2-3	CASSMGRTGDTQYF	TGTGCCAGCAGCATGGGTCGAACGGGAGATACGCAGTATTTT
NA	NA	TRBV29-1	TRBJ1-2	CSVGAPYGYTF	TGCAGCGTTGGAGCTCCCTATGGCTACACCTTC
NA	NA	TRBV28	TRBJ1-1	CASRDTGYTEAFF	TGTGCCAGCAGAGATACAGGGTACACTGAAGCTTTCTTT
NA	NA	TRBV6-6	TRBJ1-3	CASSAESRGGNTIYF	TGTGCCAGCAGTGCCGAATCGCGGGGGGGAAACACCATATATTTT
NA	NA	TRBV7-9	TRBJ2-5	CSSSQRTAPQETQYF	TGTTCCAGCAGCCAACGGACAGCTCCCCAAGAGACCCAGTACTTC
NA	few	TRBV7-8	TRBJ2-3	CASSLTYSPDTQYF	TGTGCCAGCAGCTTAACTTACTCCCCGGATACGCAGTATTTT
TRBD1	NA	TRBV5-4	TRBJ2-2	CASSRQGNTGELFF	TGTGCCAGCAGCCGACAGGGGAACACCGGGGAGCTGTTTTTT
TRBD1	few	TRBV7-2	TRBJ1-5	CASSLGQGSNQPQHF	TGTGCCAGCAGCTTAGGACAGGGGAGCAATCAGCCCCAGCATTTT
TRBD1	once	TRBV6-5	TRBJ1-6	CASSPGGDSPLHF	TGTGCCAGCAGCCCAGGGGGCGATTCACCCCTCCACTTT
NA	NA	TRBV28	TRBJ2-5	CASSLLQETQYF	TGTGCCAGCAGTTTACTACAAGAGACCCAGTACTTC
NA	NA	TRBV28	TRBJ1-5	CASSPRDIRTQHF	TGTGCCAGCAGCCCCAGGGACATCCGGACCCAGCATTTT
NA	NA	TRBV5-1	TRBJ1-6	CASSLDPYRVSYNSPLHF	TGCGCCAGCAGCTTGGATCCCTACAGGGTCTCCTATAATTCACCCCTCCACTTT
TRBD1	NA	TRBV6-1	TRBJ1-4	CASSENGQGAWEKLFF	TGTGCCAGCAGTGAAAACGGACAGGGGGCGTGGGAAAAACTGTTTTTT
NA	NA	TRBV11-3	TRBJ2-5	CASSWGEEETQYF	TGTGCCAGCAGCTGGGGGGAGGAGGAGACCCAGTACTTC
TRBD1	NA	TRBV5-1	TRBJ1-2	CASSGFGTGGSGYTF	TGCGCCAGCAGCGGATTCGGGACAGGGGGAAGCGGCTACACCTTC
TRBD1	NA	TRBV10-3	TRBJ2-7	CAISDPLDRTSYEQYF	TGTGCCATCAGTGACCCCTTGGACAGGACCTCCTACGAGCAGTACTTC
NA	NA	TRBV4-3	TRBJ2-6	CASSQDRQVASGANVLTF	TGCGCCAGCAGCCAAGATAGACAGGTTGCCTCTGGGGCCAACGTCCTGACTTTC
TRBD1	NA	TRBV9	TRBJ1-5	CASSAEGQGRQPQHF	TGTGCCAGCAGCGCCGAAGGACAGGGACGACAGCCCCAGCATTTT
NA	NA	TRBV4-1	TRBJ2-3	CASSQAAMRDTQYF	TGCGCCAGCAGCCAAGCCGCCATGCGCGATACGCAGTATTTT
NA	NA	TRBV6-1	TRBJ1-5	CASNENYSNQPQHF	TGTGCCAGCAACGAGAATTATAGCAATCAGCCCCAGCATTTT
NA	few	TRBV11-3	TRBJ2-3	CASSLDPGTDTQYF	TGTGCCAGCAGCTTAGATCCAGGAACAGATACGCAGTATTTT
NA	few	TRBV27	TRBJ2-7	CASSSIRQSYEQYF	TGTGCCAGCAGTTCGATAAGACAGAGCTACGAGCAGTACTTC
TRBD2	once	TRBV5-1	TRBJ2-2	CASSPGGISNTGELFF	TGCGCCAGCAGCCCGGGGGGTATCTCGAACACCGGGGAGCTGTTTTTT
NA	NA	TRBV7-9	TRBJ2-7	CASSWDSPSEQYF	TGTGCCAGCAGCTGGGACTCACCCAGCGAGCAGTACTTC
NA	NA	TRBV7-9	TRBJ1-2	CASSLRPQAIQNGYTF	TGTGCCAGCAGCTTACGTCCGCAAGCTATCCAAAATGGCTACACCTTC
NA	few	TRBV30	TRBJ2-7	CAWSTSGGAYEQYF	TGTGCCTGGAGTACTAGTGGCGGGGCCTACGAGCAGTACTTC
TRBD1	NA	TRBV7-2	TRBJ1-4	CASSLGPGGREKLFF	TGTGCCAGCAGCTTAGGTCCAGGGGGAAGGGAAAAACTGTTTTTT
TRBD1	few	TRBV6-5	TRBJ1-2	CASSYSGQGAFIGYTF	TGTGCCAGCAGTTACTCCGGACAGGGGGCATTTATTGGCTACACCTTC
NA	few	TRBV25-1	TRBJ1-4	CASSEAEKLFF	TGTGCCAGCAGTGAGGCCGAAAAACTGTTTTTT
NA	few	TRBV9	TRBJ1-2	CASSGAKNRDGGYTF	TGTGCCAGCAGCGGAGCCAAAAACAGGGACGGGGGCTACACCTTC
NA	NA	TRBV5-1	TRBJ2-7	CASSLAGTYEQYF	TGCGCCAGCAGCTTGGCAGGGACCTACGAGCAGTACTTC
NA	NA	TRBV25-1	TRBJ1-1	CASSDPGSPEAFF	TGTGCCAGCAGTGATCCCGGGTCCCCTGAAGCTTTCTTT
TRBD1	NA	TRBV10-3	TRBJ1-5	CAISGWTGANQPQHF	TGTGCCATCAGCGGGTGGACAGGGGCGAATCAGCCCCAGCATTTT
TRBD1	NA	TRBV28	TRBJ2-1	CASSLYTTGSYNEQFF	TGTGCCAGCAGTTTATACACGACAGGGTCCTACAATGAGCAGTTCTTC
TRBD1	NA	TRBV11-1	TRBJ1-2	CASSAYRGPYGYTF	TGTGCCAGCAGCGCCTACAGGGGGCCCTATGGCTACACCTTC